This entry lists 29 T cell receptor beta chains sequenced from one sample in a study of healthy donors' naive CD4 and CD8 T cells. Each TCR library used 500 ng of total RNA and a linear amplification protocol. From the reads, TCRdb called clonotypes with MiXCR, one entry per CDR3 protein. This sample has approximately 200,000 distinct CDR3 sequences, with about four fifths found just once. Sample: naive CD4+ and CD8+ T cells sorted from blood, pooled from several donors. The source of these receptors is a pool of human donors in good health; the sample pools cells from several healthy donors.

The chain uses TRBV5-5 and TRBJ1-2; 12 nucleotides align to TRBD1. There are 16 residues in the CDR3. V lost 0 bases and J lost 7; bases outside the gene matches: 7. Germline lookup yields CDR1 SGHKS and CDR2 YYEKEE (reference sequence). CDR3 nucleotide sequence: TGTGCCAGCAGCTTGGAGGGACAGGGGGCGATAGGTGGCTACACCTTC. Residues: CASSLEGQGAIGGYTF.

The CDR3 bases are TGTGCCAGCAGTAGGACAGGGCGTACCTACAATGAGCAGTTCTTC. It translates to CASSRTGRTYNEQFF. The chain is built from TRBV27 and TRBJ2-1; the match to TRBD1 covers 8 bases. Germline assignment: CDR1 MNHEY and CDR2 SMNVEV (reference sequence). The CDR3 is made up of 15 amino acids. J was trimmed by 2 bases and V by 5 bases; bases with no gene match: 5.

J is TRBJ2-1 and V is TRBV2; no clear D. Between the trimmed V and J ends, which lost 9 bases and 6 bases, there was a span of 18 bases. CDR1 and CDR2 (germline): SNHLY, FYNNEI. This CDR3 comprises 14 residues. CDR3 in DNA: TGTGCCAGGATTCGGGCCCCCGGGTTCAATGAGCAGTTCTTC. It encodes CARIRAPGFNEQFF.

V gene TRBV20-1 combines with J gene TRBJ1-2; D is uncertain. From germline, CDR1 is DFQATT and CDR2 SNEGSKA (reference sequence). V lost 5 bases and J lost 7, with 17 bases in between. The CDR3 length is 13 residues. CDR3 region: CSAGTHPAGGYTF. The DNA for the CDR3 is TGCAGTGCTGGCACCCACCCGGCGGGTGGCTACACCTTC.

This sequence joins TRBV6-2 or TRBV6-3 and TRBJ1-2; the D is unclear. The CDR3 spans 13 residues. With 0 bases removed from V and 9 bases from J, the gap between germline ends came to 11 bases. Germline loops: CDR1 MNHEY, CDR2 SVGEGT. CDR3 coding DNA: TGTGCCAGCAGTTACTCGGGCGGGGAGAGCTACACCTTC. Encoded protein: CASSYSGGESYTF.

This chain connects TRBV5-6 to TRBJ2-7, with D unclear. This CDR3 region has 15 residues. The V gene lost 3 bases and the J gene lost 3 bases, with 16 bases spanning the gap. CDR1 and CDR2 (germline): SGHDT, YYEEEE. The CDR3 nucleotides read TGTGCCAGCAGCTCGGACGTTACAGAGATCTACGAGCAGTACTTC. This gives the protein CASSSDVTEIYEQYF. Using reference TRBV5-6 and TRBJ2-7 for the parts outside the CDR3, the full variable domain is DAGVTQSPTHLIKTRGQQVTLRCSPKSGHDTVSWYQQALGQGPQFIFQYYEEEERQRGNFPDRFSGHQFPNYSSELNVNALLLGDSALYLCASSSDVTEIYEQYFGPGTRLTVT.

CDR3 sequence reads: CASTETQYF. The CDR3 DNA reads as TGTGCCAGCACCGAAACCCAGTACTTC. The chain recombines TRBV6-2 or TRBV6-3 with TRBJ2-5; the D is unclear. This CDR3 is 9 amino acids long. Per the germline V gene, CDR1 is MNHEY and CDR2 is SVGEGT. Trimming took off 7 bases at V and 8 bases at J, with 5 bases between the two ends.

The chain carries TRBV7-8 and TRBJ2-3; D possibly matches TRBD1 or TRBD2 (5 bases each). The ends were cut back, 2 bases at V and 2 bases at J, with 11 bases in the middle. CDR1 is SGHVS, CDR2 FQNEAQ, per germline. CDR3 length equals 15 residues. The chain's CDR3 is CASSLFVGVTDTQYF. The CDR3 nucleotides read TGTGCCAGCAGCTTATTCGTGGGGGTCACAGATACGCAGTATTTT.

J is TRBJ2-5 and V is TRBV10-3; weak D call: TRBD2 (6 bases). This CDR3 is 15 amino acids long. Germline V gene lookup returns CDR1 ENHRY and CDR2 SYGVKD. Trimming shortened V by 7 bases and J by 5 bases, and 20 bases separated the two germline ends. The CDR3 loop reads CAINDPMGGVETQYF. DNA of the CDR3: TGTGCCATCAATGACCCGATGGGGGGAGTGGAGACCCAGTACTTC.

The chain couples TRBV27 to TRBJ2-3; TRBD1 might be the D (6 bases). The V end was cut by 1 base, the J end by 4 bases, with 9 bases between. CDR1 is MNHEY, CDR2 SMNVEV, per germline (reference sequence). The CDR3 loop spans 14 amino acids. The CDR3 bases are TGTGCCAGCAGTTTATTGGGGGCGCCAGATACGCAGTATTTT. Its translation: CASSLLGAPDTQYF.

The chain uses TRBV20-1 and TRBJ1-2, with 7 bases aligning to TRBD1. The CDR3 extends over 13 amino acids. Looked up from germline, CDR1 is DFQATT and CDR2 is SNEGSKA (reference sequence). The V segment lost 4 bases and the J segment 5 bases; nucleotides outside the gene matches: 7. The CDR3 region is CSATRQGGYGYTF. The DNA for the CDR3 is TGCAGTGCTACTCGACAGGGTGGATATGGCTACACCTTC.

This clonotype was recorded once. The V gene is TRBV6-5, the J gene TRBJ2-5; TRBD2 aligns across 7 bases. V was clipped by 6 bases and J by 2 bases; unmatched bases: 3. The germline V gene has CDR1 MNHEY and CDR2 SVGAGI. CDR3 length: 13 amino acids. The CDR3 DNA follows: TGTGCCAGCAGAGCTAGCGGACAAGAGACCCAGTACTTC. This encodes CASRASGQETQYF.

The CDR3 nucleotides are TGTGCCATACAGGGTGGTCAAGAGACCCAGTACTTC. The encoded protein is CAIQGGQETQYF. The rearrangement joins TRBV10-3 to TRBJ2-5, with a weak D call TRBD1 (6 bases). Germline V gene data show CDR1 as ENHRY and CDR2 as SYGVKD. The CDR3 covers 12 residues. V was trimmed by 9 bases and J by 2 bases, leaving 10 bases between them.

The chain is built from TRBV29-1 and TRBJ1-3; D gene ambiguous. The CDR3 covers 12 residues. The germline V gene encodes CDR1 SQVTM and CDR2 ANQGSEA. The V gene lost 5 bases and the J gene lost 3 bases, with 8 bases spanning the gap. CDR3 protein: CSVWFSGNTIYF. In nucleotides, the CDR3 is TGCAGCGTTTGGTTCAGTGGAAACACCATATATTTT.

This clonotype was seen only once. This chain connects TRBV6-5 to TRBJ1-1, with D uncertain. Germline loops: CDR1 MNHEY, CDR2 SVGAGI. V was clipped by 6 bases and J by 0 bases, with 14 bases between them. The CDR3 sequence is 15 residues long. The CDR3 protein is CASRNSPAVNTEAFF. CDR3 DNA: TGTGCCAGCAGGAACTCGCCAGCCGTGAACACTGAAGCTTTCTTT.

The chain recombines TRBV4-1 with TRBJ1-5; TRBD1 is a possible D gene (5 bases). This CDR3 has 14 amino acids. The germline V gene encodes CDR1 MGHRA and CDR2 YSYEKL. V gave up 5 bases and J gave up 2 bases, with 10 bases separating them. In nucleotides, the CDR3 is TGCGCCAGCAGCGGGGGACGCGGCAATCAGCCCCAGCATTTT. Protein: CASSGGRGNQPQHF.

On this clonotype itself: One junction end does not reproduce the germline sequence, and a read error may be involved. The rearrangement uses TRBV5-6 and TRBJ1-2; no definite D call. This CDR3 has 13 amino acids. Germline V gene lookup returns CDR1 SGHDT and CDR2 YYEEEE. For the CDR3, the DNA is TGCGCCAGCAGCTTGAGGTCGGATTATGGCTACACCTTC. Protein product: CASSLRSDYGYTF.

This clonotype was seen only a few times. The chain carries TRBV27 and TRBJ2-7; maybe TRBD2 (6 bases). V lost 3 bases to trimming and J lost 3 bases, with 6 bases between them. Germline CDR1 is MNHEY and CDR2 is SMNVEV (reference sequence). The CDR3 is 12 residues long. The CDR3 loop reads CASSFGGYEQYF. The CDR3 coding sequence is TGTGCCAGCAGTTTCGGGGGCTACGAGCAGTACTTC.

The rearrangement links TRBV6-5 to TRBJ2-7; D is possibly TRBD1 (6 bases). The V end was cut by 5 bases, the J end by 7 bases, with 12 bases between. The germline V gene encodes CDR1 MNHEY and CDR2 SVGAGI. This CDR3 spans 12 amino acids. CDR3 loop: CASSPQGREQYF. In DNA, the CDR3 is TGTGCCAGCAGTCCCCAGGGGCGGGAGCAGTACTTC.

In its sample, this clonotype was seen a few times. The rearrangement links TRBV27 to TRBJ1-5; 10 bases align to TRBD1. Losses at the gene ends were 4 bases for V and 3 bases for J; bases not matched to a gene: 3. The CDR3 runs 15 residues. Looked up from germline, CDR1 is MNHEY and CDR2 is SMNVEV (reference sequence). CDR3 sequence: CASSSGTGDNQPQHF. DNA for the CDR3: TGTGCCAGCAGTTCCGGGACAGGGGACAATCAGCCCCAGCATTTT.

This chain links TRBV11-1 with TRBJ2-7; D assignment may be TRBD1 or TRBD2 (5 bases each). CDR1 SGHAT and CDR2 FQDESV come from the germline V gene (reference sequence). The CDR3 runs 14 residues. Trimming removed 2 bases at V and 1 base at J, with 9 bases between. CDR3 in DNA: TGTGCCAGCAGCTTATGGGGCGGGTCCTACGAGCAGTACTTC. Protein product: CASSLWGGSYEQYF.

V usage is TRBV5-6 and J usage is TRBJ1-2; 9 positions match TRBD1. From germline, CDR1 is SGHDT and CDR2 YYEEEE. The CDR3 runs 16 residues. With 2 bases clipped from V and 1 base from J, the junction kept 6 bases outside the gene matches. CDR3 coding DNA: TGTGCCAGCAGCTTACAGGGGGCGCTTGATAACTATGGCTACACCTTC. Translating gives CASSLQGALDNYGYTF.

V usage is TRBV27 and J usage is TRBJ2-5; D unclear. The CDR3 has 14 residues. Trimming pared 7 bases from V and 5 bases from J, leaving 17 bases between. Germline V lookup: CDR1 MNHEY, CDR2 SMNVEV (reference sequence). The CDR3 here is CASTSSGPQETQYF. The CDR3 DNA is TGTGCCAGCACCTCATCCGGCCCCCAGGAGACCCAGTACTTC.

The chain joins TRBV5-4 to TRBJ2-7; the match to TRBD1 covers 8 bases. V was clipped by 1 base and J by 5 bases; unmatched bases: 8. CDR1 SGHNT and CDR2 YYREEE come from the germline V gene (reference sequence). There are 15 residues in the CDR3. CDR3 loop: CASSLLGTGSHEQYF. The CDR3 nucleotides read TGTGCCAGCAGCTTGCTCGGGACAGGTAGCCACGAGCAGTACTTC.

The chain is built from TRBV29-1 and TRBJ2-1, with D possibly being TRBD2 (5 bases). The CDR3 has 12 residues. Germline CDR1 reads SQVTM; CDR2 reads ANQGSEA. V was cut by 3 bases and J by 6 bases, with 9 bases left in between. In nucleotides, the CDR3 is TGCAGCGTTGAGAAACTAGTCAATGAGCAGTTCTTC. Its translation is CSVEKLVNEQFF.

The chain carries TRBV5-5 and TRBJ2-7; TRBD2 matches 11 bases. The CDR3 covers 15 residues. Germline CDR1 and CDR2: SGHKS and YYEKEE (reference sequence). The ends lost 3 bases at V and 2 bases at J; junction bases unmatched: 4. The CDR3 nucleotides read TGTGCCAGCAGCTCCGGACTAGCGGGTCCCTACGAGCAGTACTTC. The encoded protein is CASSSGLAGPYEQYF.

V usage is TRBV29-1 and J usage is TRBJ1-1; TRBD1 might be the D (5 bases). The CDR3 has 11 residues. CDR1 and CDR2 (germline): SQVTM, ANQGSEA. The ends were cut back, 6 bases at V and 8 bases at J, with 13 bases in the middle. CDR3 DNA: TGCAGCGTATTTGGTGGGGGAGAAGCTTTCTTT. As protein: CSVFGGGEAFF.

The chain employs TRBV15 and TRBJ2-7, with D maybe TRBD2 (5 bases). Germline V lookup: CDR1 LNHNV, CDR2 YYDKDF (reference sequence). The CDR3 covers 14 residues. V was shortened by 0 bases and J by 7 bases, with 13 bases between the two germline ends. CDR3 loop: CATSRDGLAREQYF. The CDR3 region has the DNA TGTGCCACCAGCAGAGATGGGCTAGCAAGGGAGCAGTACTTC.

This chain joins TRBV27 and TRBJ2-5; D is unresolved. CDR1 MNHEY and CDR2 SMNVEV come from the germline V gene (reference sequence). This CDR3 has 14 amino acids. V gave up 0 bases and J gave up 5 bases, with 10 bases separating them. CDR3 nucleotide sequence: TGTGCCAGCAGTTTATCGTTGGGTGGGGAGACCCAGTACTTC. As protein: CASSLSLGGETQYF.